This T cell receptor beta chain is from a study of Ad26.COV2.S vaccination and SARS-CoV-2 variants. CDR3 length: 14 amino acids. Trimming removed 5 bases from V and 0 bases from J, with 8 bases in between. The germline gives CDR1 SEHNR, CDR2 FQNEAQ (reference sequence). Repertoires were generated with immunoSEQ multiplex PCR, while TCRdb's copy carries only in-frame clones and drops some. In the table there are some 350,000 clones, 92% of which are singletons. The TCR comes from a human donor who had recovered from COVID-19. The specimen was peripheral blood, collected after recovery from COVID-19. This chain joins TRBV7-9 and TRBJ1-3; D is unclear. This CDR3 reads CASSVTSSGNTIYF. CDR3 DNA sequence: TGTGCCAGCAGCGTCACAAGCTCTGGAAACACCATATATTTT.